These T cell receptor beta chains were read from a single sample in a study of blood T cells in healthy people across ages. TCRdb recomputed calls from the 5' RACE reads with MiXCR, one row per CDR3 protein. The repertoire holds more than 650,000 distinct CDR3 sequences, with roughly 20% as singletons. Sequenced material: blood. The receptors were sampled from an older man in good health. The CDR3 runs from the conserved cysteine through the conserved F or W. Each record gives: V gene, D gene, CDR3 protein. The D gene is left open where the match is weak.

V gene: TRBV28; D gene: -; CDR3 protein: CASSLSSGSRGGYTF
V gene: TRBV7-6; D gene: -; CDR3 protein: CASSSPRQIQETQYF
V gene: TRBV29-1; D gene: -; CDR3 protein: CSVETGPTITGELFF
V gene: TRBV3-1; D gene: -; CDR3 protein: CASSQGSLTNNEQFF
V gene: TRBV7-3; D gene: -; CDR3 protein: CASSPPSSAGGLFF
V gene: TRBV12-3/TRBV12-4; D gene: -; CDR3 protein: CASSLGLVVGIGETQYF
V gene: TRBV10-3; D gene: TRBD1; CDR3 protein: CAISESGQVYEQYF
V gene: TRBV29-1; D gene: -; CDR3 protein: CSVDSSEQFF
V gene: TRBV18; D gene: TRBD2; CDR3 protein: CASSPQSAGGETQYF
V gene: TRBV6-1; D gene: TRBD1; CDR3 protein: CASSKEGWGTLQFQGGYGYTF
V gene: TRBV5-5; D gene: TRBD2; CDR3 protein: CASSQGLALETQYF
V gene: TRBV28; D gene: -; CDR3 protein: CASTRTEFYEQYF
V gene: TRBV10-3; D gene: TRBD1; CDR3 protein: CAISDPDRGSNQPQHF
V gene: TRBV28; D gene: -; CDR3 protein: CASNRRALFGCTF
V gene: TRBV5-1; D gene: TRBD1; CDR3 protein: CASSPGQGTEKLFF
V gene: TRBV13; D gene: -; CDR3 protein: CASSLRRGALGNTIYF
V gene: TRBV6-5; D gene: TRBD1; CDR3 protein: CASSSQGRGVAFF
V gene: TRBV7-8; D gene: -; CDR3 protein: CASSPQGGEQYF
V gene: TRBV28; D gene: TRBD1; CDR3 protein: CASSTSGQGHYGYTF
V gene: TRBV12-3/TRBV12-4; D gene: -; CDR3 protein: CASTQGPDTQYF
V gene: TRBV12-3/TRBV12-4; D gene: -; CDR3 protein: CASNPGSVKNIQYF
V gene: TRBV9; D gene: -; CDR3 protein: CASSVVGQTNTEAFF
V gene: TRBV3-1; D gene: -; CDR3 protein: CASSRLGGNTDTQYF